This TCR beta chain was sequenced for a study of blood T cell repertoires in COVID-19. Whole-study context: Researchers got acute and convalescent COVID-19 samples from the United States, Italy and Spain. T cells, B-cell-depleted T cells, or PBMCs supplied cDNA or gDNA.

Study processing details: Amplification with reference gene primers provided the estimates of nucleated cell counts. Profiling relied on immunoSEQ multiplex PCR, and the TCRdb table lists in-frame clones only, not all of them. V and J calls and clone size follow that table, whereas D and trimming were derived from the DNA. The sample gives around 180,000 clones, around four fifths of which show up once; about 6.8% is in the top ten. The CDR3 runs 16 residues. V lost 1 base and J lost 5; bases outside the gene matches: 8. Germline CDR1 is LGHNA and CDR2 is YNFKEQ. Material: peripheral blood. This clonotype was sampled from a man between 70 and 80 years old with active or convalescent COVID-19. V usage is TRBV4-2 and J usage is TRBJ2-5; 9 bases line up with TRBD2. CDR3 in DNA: TGTGCCAGCAGCCAAGGGGTGGGGCTAGCGGGGGAGACCCAGTACTTC. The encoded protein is CASSQGVGLAGETQYF.